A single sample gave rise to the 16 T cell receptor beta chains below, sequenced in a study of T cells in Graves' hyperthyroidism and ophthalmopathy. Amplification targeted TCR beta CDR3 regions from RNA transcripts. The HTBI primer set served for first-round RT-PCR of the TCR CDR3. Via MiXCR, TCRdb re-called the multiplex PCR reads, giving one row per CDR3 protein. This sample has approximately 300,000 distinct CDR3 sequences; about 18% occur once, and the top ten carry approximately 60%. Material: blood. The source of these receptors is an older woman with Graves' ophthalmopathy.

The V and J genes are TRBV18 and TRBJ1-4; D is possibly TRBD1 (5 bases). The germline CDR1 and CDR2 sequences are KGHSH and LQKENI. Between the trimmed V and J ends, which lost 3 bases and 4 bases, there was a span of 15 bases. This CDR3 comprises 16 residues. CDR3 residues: CASSPDTGGSNEKLFF. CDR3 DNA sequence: TGTGCCAGCTCACCCGACACAGGAGGCAGTAATGAAAAACTGTTTTTT.

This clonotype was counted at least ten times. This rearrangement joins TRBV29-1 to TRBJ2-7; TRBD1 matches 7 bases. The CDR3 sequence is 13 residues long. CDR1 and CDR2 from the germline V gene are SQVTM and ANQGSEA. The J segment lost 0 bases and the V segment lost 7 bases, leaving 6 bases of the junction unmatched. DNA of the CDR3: TGCAGCGCCGCCGGGACAGACTCCTACGAGCAGTACTTC. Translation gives CSAAGTDSYEQYF.

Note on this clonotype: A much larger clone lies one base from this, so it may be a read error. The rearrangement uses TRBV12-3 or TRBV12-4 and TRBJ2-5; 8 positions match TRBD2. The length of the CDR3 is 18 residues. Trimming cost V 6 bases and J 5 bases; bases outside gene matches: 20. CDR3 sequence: CASSPLVTGGGPWETQYF. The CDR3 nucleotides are TGTGCCAGCAGCCCACTGGTGACTGGCGGGGGGCCTTGGGAGACCCAGTACTTC.

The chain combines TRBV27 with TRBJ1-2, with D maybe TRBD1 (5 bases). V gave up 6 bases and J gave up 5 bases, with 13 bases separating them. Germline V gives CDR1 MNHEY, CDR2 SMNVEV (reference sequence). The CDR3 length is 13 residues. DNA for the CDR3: TGTGCCAGCAGGTACAGGTACGGGTATGGCTACACCTTC. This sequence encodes CASRYRYGYGYTF.

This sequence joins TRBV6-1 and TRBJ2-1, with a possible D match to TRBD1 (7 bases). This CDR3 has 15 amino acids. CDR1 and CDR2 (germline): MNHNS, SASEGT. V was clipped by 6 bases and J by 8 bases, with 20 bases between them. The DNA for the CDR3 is TGTGCCAGCAGGGCGGGACAGCCAGTTGTGGATGAGCAGTTCTTC. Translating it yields CASRAGQPVVDEQFF.

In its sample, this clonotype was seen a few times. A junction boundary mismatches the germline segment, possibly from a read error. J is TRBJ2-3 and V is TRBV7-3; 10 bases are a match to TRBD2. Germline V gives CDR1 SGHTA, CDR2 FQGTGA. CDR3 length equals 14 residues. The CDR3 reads CASTLAGGIDTQYF. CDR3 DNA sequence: TGTGCCAGCACCTTAGCGGGAGGAATAGATACGCAGTATTTT. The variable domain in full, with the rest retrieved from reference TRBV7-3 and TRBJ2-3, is GAGVSQTPSNKVTEKGKYVELRCDPISGHTALYWYRQSLGQGPEFLIYFQGTGAADDSGLPNDRFFAVRPEGSVSTLKIQRTERGDSAVYLCASTLAGGIDTQYFGPGTRLTVL.

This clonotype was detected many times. CDR3 coding DNA: TGTGCCAGCAGGGACGCTTTCAATGAGCAGTTCTTC. This encodes CASRDAFNEQFF. The chain couples TRBV27 to TRBJ2-1; D gene unclear. CDR1 is MNHEY and CDR2 is SMNVEV in the germline V gene (reference sequence). The CDR3 spans 12 residues. The ends were cut back, 6 bases at V and 6 bases at J, with 9 bases in the middle.

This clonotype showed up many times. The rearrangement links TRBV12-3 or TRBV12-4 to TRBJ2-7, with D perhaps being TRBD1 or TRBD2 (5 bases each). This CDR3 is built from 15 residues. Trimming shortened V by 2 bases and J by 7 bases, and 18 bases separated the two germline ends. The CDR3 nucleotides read TGTGCCAGCAGTTTATACGGGGACCCACGCGGGGAGCAGTACTTC. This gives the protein CASSLYGDPRGEQYF.

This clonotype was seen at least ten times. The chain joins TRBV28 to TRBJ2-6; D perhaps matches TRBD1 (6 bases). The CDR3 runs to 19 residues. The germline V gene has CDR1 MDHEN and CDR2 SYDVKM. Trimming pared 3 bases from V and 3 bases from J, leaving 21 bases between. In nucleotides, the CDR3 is TGTGCCAGCAGTTTTCTACAAGGATTAGGGGGTGTTGGGGCCAACGTCCTGACTTTC. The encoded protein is CASSFLQGLGGVGANVLTF. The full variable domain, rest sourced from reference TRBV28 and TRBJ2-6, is DVKVTQSSRYLVKRTGEKVFLECVQDMDHENMFWYRQDPGLGLRLIYFSYDVKMKEKGDIPEGYSVSREKKERFSLILESASTNQTSMYLCASSFLQGLGGVGANVLTFGAGSRLTVL.

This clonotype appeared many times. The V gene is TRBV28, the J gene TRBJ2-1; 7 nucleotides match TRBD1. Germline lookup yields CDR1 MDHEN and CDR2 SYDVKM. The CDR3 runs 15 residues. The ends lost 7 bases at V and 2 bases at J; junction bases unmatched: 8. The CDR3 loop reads CASIPGGVTYNEQFF. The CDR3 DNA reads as TGTGCCAGCATCCCAGGGGGAGTTACCTACAATGAGCAGTTCTTC.

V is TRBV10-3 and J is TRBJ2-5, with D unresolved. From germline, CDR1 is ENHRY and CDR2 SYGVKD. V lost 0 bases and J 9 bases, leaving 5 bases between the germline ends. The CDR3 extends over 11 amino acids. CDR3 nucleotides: TGTGCCATCAGTGAGTCAGGGCCCCAGTACTTC. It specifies CAISESGPQYF.

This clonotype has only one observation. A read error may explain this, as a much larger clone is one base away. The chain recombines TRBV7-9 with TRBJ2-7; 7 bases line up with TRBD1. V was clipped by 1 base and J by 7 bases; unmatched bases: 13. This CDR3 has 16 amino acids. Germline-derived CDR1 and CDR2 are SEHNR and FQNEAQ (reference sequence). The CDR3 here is CASSLGGTAASGEQYF. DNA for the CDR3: TGTGCCAGCAGCTTAGGAGGGACAGCGGCTTCGGGGGAGCAGTACTTC. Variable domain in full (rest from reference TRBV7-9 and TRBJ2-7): DTGVSQNPRHKITKRGQNVTFRCDPISEHNRLYWYRQTLGQGPEFLTYFQNEAQLEKSRLLSDRFSAERPKGSFSTLEIQRTEQGDSAMYLCASSLGGTAASGEQYFGPGTRLTVT.

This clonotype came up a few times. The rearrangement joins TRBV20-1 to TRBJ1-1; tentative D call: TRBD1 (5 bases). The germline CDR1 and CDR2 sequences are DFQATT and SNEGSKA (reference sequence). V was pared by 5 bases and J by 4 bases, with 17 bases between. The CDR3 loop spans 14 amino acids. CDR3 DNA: TGCAGTGCTCCCCGCCGGGGTGGGGGCACTGAAGCTTTCTTT. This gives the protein CSAPRRGGGTEAFF.

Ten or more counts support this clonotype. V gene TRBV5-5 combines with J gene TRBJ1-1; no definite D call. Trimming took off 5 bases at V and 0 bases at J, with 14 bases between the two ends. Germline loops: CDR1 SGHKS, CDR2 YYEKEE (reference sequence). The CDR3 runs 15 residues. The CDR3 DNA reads TGTGCCAGCAGGTCGACCGGGAGCCTGAACACTGAAGCTTTCTTT. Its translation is CASRSTGSLNTEAFF. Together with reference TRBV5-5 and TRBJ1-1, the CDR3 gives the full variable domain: DAGVTQSPTHLIKTRGQQVTLRCSPISGHKSVSWYQQVLGQGPQFIFQYYEKEERGRGNFPDRFSARQFPNYSSELNVNALLLGDSALYLCASRSTGSLNTEAFFGQGTRLTVV.

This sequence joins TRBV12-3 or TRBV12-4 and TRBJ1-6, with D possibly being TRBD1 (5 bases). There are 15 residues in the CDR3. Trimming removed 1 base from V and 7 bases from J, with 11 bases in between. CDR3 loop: CASSLDGGGNSPLHF. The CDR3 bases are TGTGCCAGCAGTTTAGATGGGGGGGGGAATTCACCCCTCCACTTT.

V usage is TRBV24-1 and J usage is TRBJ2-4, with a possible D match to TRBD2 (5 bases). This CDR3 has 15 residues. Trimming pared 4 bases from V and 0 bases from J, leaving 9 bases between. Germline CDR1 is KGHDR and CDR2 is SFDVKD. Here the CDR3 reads CATSEGSLAKNIQYF. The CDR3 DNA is TGTGCCACCAGTGAGGGGAGTCTAGCCAAAAACATTCAGTACTTC.